This record covers a single T cell receptor (beta chain). Its specificity is unknown. Only in-frame clones appear in the TCRdb table, and some are missing; sequencing was by immunoSEQ multiplex PCR. The repertoire holds roughly 66,000 clones, with roughly 80% as singletons. The data derive from a study of T cell responses to AZD1222 COVID-19 vaccine. Across the whole study: Second-dose intervals near 4 or 12 weeks were combined.

Findings of the study overall: There were mostly white British donors and more females than males, and clonal diversity was possibly underestimated. Among AZD1222 vaccinees, only five to seven were seropositive at baseline. Spike-specific TCR depth and breadth grew after two AZD1222 doses.

This clonotype was obtained from an adult in good health. Sequencing was performed on peripheral blood, taken on day 0 of AZD1222 vaccination.

CDR3 region: CASNREGNTIYF. Written as DNA, the CDR3 is TGTGCCAGCAACAGGGAGGGAAACACCATATATTTT. The rearrangement joins TRBV9 to TRBJ1-3, with TRBD1 as a possible D gene (6 bases). The CDR3 contains 12 residues. V dropped 6 bases and J dropped 4 bases, with 8 bases sitting between them. The germline CDR1 and CDR2 sequences are SGDLS and YYNGEE.